This T cell receptor (beta chain) was sequenced during a study of T cell responses to AZD1222 COVID-19 vaccine. Clones were read by immunoSEQ multiplex PCR, and TCRdb kept only the in-frame ones, dropping some. Of 130,000 to 150,000 clones listed, about 93% were seen once; the top ten hold around 5%. The starting material was peripheral blood, obtained on day 0 of AZD1222 vaccination. The sequence derives from an adult in good health.

The CDR3 reads CASSHSGTGVRTEAFF. In DNA form, the CDR3 reads TGCGCCAGCAGTCACTCCGGGACAGGGGTCAGGACTGAAGCTTTCTTT. J is TRBJ1-1 and V is TRBV23-1, with 10 bases identical to TRBD1. TRBV23-1 counts as an open reading frame of uncertain function. CDR3 length: 16 residues. The ends lost 3 bases at V and 5 bases at J; junction bases unmatched: 9.